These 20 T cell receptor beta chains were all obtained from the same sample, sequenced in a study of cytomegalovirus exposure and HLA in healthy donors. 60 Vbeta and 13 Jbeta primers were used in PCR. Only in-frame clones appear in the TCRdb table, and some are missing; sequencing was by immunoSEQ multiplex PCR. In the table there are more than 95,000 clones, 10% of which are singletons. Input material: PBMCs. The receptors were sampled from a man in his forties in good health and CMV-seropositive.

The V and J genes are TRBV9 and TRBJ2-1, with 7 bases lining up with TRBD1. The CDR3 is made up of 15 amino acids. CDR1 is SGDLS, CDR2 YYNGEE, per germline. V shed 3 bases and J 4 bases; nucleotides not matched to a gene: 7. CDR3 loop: CASSARDSPYNEQFF. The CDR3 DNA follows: TGTGCCAGCAGCGCCCGGGACAGTCCGTACAATGAGCAGTTCTTC.

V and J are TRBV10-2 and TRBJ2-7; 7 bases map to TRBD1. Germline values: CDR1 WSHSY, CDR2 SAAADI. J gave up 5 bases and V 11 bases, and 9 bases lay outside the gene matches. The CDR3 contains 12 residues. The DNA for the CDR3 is TGCGCCGGGGCGACAGGGATCCACGAGCAGTACTTC. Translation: CAGATGIHEQYF.

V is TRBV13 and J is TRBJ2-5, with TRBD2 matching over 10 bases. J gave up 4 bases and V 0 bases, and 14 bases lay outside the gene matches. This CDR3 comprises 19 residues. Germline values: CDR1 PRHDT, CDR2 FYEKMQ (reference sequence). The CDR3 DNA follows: TGTGCCAGCAGCTTAGGCCGAGGGGCTAGCGGGAGAGAAGGAGAGACCCAGTACTTC. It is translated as CASSLGRGASGREGETQYF.

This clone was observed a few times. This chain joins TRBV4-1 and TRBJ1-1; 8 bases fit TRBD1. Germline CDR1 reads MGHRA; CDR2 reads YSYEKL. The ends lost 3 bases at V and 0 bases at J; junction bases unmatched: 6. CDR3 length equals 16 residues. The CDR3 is CASSQAGTGLNTEAFF. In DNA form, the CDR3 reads TGCGCCAGCAGCCAGGCCGGGACAGGTCTGAACACTGAAGCTTTCTTT.

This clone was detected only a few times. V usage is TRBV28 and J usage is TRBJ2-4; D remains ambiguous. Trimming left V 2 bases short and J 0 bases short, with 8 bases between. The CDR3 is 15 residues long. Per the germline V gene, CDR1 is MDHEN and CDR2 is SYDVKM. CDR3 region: CASSLGELAKNIQYF. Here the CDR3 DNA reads TGTGCCAGCAGTTTAGGAGAGCTAGCCAAAAACATTCAGTACTTC.

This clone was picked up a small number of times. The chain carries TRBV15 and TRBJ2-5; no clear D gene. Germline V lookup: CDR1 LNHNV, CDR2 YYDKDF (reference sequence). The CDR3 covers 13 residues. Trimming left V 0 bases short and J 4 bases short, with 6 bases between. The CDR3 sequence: CATSRDPRETQYF. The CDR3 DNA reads TGTGCCACCAGCAGAGATCCCCGAGAGACCCAGTACTTC.

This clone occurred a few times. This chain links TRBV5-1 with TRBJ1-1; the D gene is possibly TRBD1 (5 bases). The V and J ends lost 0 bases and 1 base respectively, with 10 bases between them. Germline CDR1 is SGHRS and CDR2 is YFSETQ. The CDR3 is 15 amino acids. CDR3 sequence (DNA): TGCGCCAGCAGCTTGGTGGGCACAGGGAACACTGAAGCTTTCTTT. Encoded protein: CASSLVGTGNTEAFF.

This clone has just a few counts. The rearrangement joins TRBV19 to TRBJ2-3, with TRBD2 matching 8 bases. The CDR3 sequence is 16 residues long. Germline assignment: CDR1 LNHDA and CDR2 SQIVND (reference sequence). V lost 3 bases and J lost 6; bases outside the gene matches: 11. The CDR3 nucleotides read TGTGCCAGTAGTATTGCCCGTGGCGGGAGGACCGATACGCAGTATTTT. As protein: CASSIARGGRTDTQYF.

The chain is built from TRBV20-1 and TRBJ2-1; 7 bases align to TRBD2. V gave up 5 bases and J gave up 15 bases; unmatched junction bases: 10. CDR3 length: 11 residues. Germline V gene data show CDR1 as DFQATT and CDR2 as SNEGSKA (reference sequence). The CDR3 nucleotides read TGCAGTGCTTCCGGTGGCGGGAGTCTGTTCTTC. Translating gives CSASGGGSLFF.

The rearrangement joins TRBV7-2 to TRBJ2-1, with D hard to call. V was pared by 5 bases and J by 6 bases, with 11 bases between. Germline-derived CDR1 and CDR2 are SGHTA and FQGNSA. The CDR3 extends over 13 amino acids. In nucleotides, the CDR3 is TGTGCCAGCAGCCCGCTGGGCCTCAATGAGCAGTTCTTC. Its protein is CASSPLGLNEQFF.

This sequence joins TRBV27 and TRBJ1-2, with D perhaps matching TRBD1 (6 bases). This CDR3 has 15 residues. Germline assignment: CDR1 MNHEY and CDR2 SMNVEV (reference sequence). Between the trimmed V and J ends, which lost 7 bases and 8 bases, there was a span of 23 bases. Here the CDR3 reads CASTELPTGTFGYTF. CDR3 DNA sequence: TGTGCCAGCACCGAACTCCCGACAGGAACTTTCGGCTACACCTTC.

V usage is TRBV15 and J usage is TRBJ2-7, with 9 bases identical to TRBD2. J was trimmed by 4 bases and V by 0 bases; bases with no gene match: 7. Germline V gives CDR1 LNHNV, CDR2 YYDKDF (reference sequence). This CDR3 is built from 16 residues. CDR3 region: CATSRDRGSGSYEQYF. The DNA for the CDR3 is TGTGCCACCAGCAGAGATCGGGGTAGCGGGAGTTACGAGCAGTACTTC.

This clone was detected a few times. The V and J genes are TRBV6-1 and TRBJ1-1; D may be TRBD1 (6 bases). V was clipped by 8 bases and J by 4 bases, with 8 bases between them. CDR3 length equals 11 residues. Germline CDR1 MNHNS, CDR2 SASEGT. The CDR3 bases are TGTGCCAGCCAGGGGATCACTGAAGCTTTCTTT. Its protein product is CASQGITEAFF.

Here the CDR3 DNA reads TGTGCCAGCAGTCCCCCCCCTCCCCACGAGCAGTACTTC. Translation gives CASSPPPPHEQYF. The chain recombines TRBV27 with TRBJ2-7; no clear D gene. With 5 bases removed from V and 5 bases from J, the gap between germline ends came to 13 bases. The germline CDR1 and CDR2 sequences are MNHEY and SMNVEV (reference sequence). This CDR3 has 13 amino acids.

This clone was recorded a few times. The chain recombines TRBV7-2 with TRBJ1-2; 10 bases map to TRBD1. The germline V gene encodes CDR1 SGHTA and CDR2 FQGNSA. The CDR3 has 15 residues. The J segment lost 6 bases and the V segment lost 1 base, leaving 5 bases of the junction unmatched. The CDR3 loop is CASSLGQGAHNGYTF. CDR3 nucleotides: TGTGCCAGCAGCTTAGGACAGGGGGCGCATAATGGCTACACCTTC.

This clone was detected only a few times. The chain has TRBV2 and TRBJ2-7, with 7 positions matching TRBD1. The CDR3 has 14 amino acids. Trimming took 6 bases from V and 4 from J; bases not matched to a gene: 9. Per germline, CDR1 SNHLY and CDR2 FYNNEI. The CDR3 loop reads CASRTGISVYEQYF. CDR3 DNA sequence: TGTGCCAGCAGGACAGGGATTAGTGTTTACGAGCAGTACTTC.

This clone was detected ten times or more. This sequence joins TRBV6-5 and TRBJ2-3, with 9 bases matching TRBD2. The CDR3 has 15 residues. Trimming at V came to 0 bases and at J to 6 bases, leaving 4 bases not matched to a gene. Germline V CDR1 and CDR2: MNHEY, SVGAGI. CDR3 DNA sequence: TGTGCCAGCAGTTACTCAAGCGGGAGGCCCGATACGCAGTATTTT. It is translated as CASSYSSGRPDTQYF.

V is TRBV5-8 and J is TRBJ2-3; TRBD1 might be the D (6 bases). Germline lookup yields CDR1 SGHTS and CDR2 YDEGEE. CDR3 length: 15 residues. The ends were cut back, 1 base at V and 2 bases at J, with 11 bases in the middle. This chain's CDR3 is CASSLTGFITDTQYF. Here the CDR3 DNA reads TGTGCCAGCAGCTTGACAGGGTTCATCACAGATACGCAGTATTTT.

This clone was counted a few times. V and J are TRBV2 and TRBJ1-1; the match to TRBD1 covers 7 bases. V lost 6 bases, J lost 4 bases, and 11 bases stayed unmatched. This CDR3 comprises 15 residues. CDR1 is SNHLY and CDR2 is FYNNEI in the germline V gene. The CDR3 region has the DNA TGTGCCAGCAGGGTGGGACAGCTACAACTCACTGAAGCTTTCTTT. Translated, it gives CASRVGQLQLTEAFF.

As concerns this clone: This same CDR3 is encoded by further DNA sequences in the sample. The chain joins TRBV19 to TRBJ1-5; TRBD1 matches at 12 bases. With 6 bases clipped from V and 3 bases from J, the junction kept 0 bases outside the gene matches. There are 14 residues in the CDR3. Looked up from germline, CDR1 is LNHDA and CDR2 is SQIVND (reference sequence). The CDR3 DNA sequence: TGTGCCAGTAGGGGACAGGGGGCCAATCAGCCCCAGCATTTT. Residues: CASRGQGANQPQHF.